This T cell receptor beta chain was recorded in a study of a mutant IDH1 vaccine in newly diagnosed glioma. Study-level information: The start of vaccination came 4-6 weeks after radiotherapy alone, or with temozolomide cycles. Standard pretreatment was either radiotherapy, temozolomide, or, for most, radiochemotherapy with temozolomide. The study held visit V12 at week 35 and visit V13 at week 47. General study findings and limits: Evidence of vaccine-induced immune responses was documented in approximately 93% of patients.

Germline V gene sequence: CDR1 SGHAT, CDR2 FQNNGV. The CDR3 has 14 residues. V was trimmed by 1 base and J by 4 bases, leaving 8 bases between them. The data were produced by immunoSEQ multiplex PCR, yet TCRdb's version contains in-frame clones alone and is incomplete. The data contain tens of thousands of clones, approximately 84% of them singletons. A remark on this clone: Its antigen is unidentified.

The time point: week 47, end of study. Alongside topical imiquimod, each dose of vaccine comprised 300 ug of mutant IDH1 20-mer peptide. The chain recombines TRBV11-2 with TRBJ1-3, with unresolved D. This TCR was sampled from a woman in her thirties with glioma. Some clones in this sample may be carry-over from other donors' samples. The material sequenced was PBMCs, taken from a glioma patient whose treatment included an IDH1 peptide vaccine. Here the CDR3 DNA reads TGTGCCAGCAGCTTAGGGGTCGGCGGAAACACCATATATTTT. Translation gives CASSLGVGGNTIYF. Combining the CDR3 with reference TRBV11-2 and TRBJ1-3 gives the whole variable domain EAGVAQSPRYKIIEKRQSVAFWCNPISGHATLYWYQQILGQGPKLLIQFQNNGVVDDSQLPKDRFSAERLKGVDSTLKIQPAKLEDSAVYLCASSLGVGGNTIYFGEGSWLTVV.